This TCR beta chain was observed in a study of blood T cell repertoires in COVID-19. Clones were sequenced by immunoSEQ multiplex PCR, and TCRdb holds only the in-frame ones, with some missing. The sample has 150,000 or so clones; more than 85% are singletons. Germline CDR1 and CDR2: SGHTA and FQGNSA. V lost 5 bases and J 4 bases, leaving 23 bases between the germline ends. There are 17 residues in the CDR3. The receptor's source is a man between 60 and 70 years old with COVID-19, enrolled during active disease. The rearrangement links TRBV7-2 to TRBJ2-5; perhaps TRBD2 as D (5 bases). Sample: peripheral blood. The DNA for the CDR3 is TGTGCCAGCAGCCCGTTTAGACTACAAAATCTACGAGAGACCCAGTACTTC. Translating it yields CASSPFRLQNLRETQYF.